This TCR beta chain was captured by sequencing in a study of T cells in narcolepsy. Profiled with immunoSEQ multiplex PCR; TCRdb holds only in-frame clones, not every one. Here the sample spans 34,000 or so clones, under 85% being singletons. Germline lookup yields CDR1 SGHDN and CDR2 FVKESK. Trimming at V came to 6 bases and at J to 1 base, leaving 13 bases not matched to a gene. The CDR3 runs to 18 residues. Sample: memory (CD45RA-) CD4+ T cells from blood. This clonotype was sampled from a human donor in good health. The rearrangement uses TRBV14 and TRBJ2-3; 10 nucleotides align to TRBD2. In DNA, the CDR3 is TGTGCCAGCAGTCACATAGCGGGAGGAATACGACGCACAGATACGCAGTATTTT. Protein product: CASSHIAGGIRRTDTQYF.